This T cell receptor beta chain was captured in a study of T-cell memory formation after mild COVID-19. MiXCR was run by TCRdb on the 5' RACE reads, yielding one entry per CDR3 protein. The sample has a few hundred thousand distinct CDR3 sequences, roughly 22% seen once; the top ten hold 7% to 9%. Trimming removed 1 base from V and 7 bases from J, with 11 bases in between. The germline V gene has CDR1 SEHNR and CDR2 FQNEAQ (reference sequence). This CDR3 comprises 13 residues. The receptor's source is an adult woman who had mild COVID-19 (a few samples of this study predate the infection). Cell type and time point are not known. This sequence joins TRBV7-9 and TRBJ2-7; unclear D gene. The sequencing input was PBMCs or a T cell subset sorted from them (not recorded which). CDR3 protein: CASSLGGPKEQYF. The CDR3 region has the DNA TGTGCCAGCAGCTTAGGCGGTCCTAAAGAGCAGTACTTC.